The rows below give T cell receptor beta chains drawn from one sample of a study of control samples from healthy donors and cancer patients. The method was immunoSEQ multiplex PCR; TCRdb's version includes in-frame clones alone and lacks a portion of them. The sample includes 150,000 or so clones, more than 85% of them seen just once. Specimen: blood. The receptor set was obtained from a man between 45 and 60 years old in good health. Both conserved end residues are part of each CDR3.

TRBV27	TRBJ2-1	CASSPGPRLAQIF
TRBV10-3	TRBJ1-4	CAISPRQGGEKLFF
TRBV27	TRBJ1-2	CASSLEGRVNYGYTF
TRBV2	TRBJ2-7	CASSEAATGTVGAVYF
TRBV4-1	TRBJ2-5	CASSQQRGDLQETQYF
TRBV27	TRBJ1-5	CASSTPTVHSNQPQHF
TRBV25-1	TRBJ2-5	CASSDVEPGREFGGTQYF
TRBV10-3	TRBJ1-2	CAITSGQGLYGYTF
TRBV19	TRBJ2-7	CASSIGLGEQYF
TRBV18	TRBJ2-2	CASSLGRYTGELFF
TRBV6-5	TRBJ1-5	CASSWGGGNQPQHF